This T cell receptor beta chain was recorded in a study of CD8+CD57+ T cells in acquired aplastic anemia. Study-level background: Across the sorted CD4+ and CD8+ cells, DNA amounts averaged roughly 3 ug. An average of around 11 million reads for CD4+ cells was obtained from healthy donors.

General study findings and limits: Patients and controls had in common approximately 30 CD8+ CDR3 sequences.

As regards this clonotype: Antigen: not known.

TCR beta VDJ and CDR3 profiles were obtained from a genomic DNA template. TCRdb fed the reads into MiXCR, producing one record per CDR3 protein. Of just over 400,000 distinct CDR3 sequences listed, roughly 64% were seen once; the top ten hold 4%. This CDR3 is built from 15 residues. The germline CDR1 and CDR2 sequences are SGHTA and FQGNSA. V was clipped by 4 bases and J by 9 bases; unmatched bases: 12. This TCR was recovered from a human donor in good health, serving as a control. The sample taken for sequencing was sorted CD4+, CD8+, or CD8+CD57+ T cells (not recorded which) from PBMCs. This chain connects TRBV7-2 to TRBJ2-5; 9 bases align to TRBD1. CDR3 protein: CASSWTGVSNQPQYF. CDR3 nucleotide sequence: TGTGCCAGCAGCTGGACAGGGGTTAGCAATCAGCCCCAGTACTTC.